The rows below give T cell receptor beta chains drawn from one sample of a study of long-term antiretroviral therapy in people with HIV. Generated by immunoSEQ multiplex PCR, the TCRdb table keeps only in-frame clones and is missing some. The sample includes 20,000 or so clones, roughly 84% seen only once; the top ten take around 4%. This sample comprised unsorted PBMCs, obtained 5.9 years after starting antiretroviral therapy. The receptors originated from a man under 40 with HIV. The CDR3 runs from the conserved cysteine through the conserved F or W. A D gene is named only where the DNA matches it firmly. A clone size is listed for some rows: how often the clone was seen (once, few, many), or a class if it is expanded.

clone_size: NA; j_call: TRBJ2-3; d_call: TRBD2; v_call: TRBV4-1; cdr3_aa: CASSQEELAGNTDTQYF; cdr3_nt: TGCGCCAGCAGCCAAGAGGAACTAGCGGGGAATACAGATACGCAGTATTTT
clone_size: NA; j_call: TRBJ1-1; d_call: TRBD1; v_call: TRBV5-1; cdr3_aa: CASSPTGGNTEAFF; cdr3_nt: TGCGCCAGCAGCCCCACAGGGGGGAACACTGAAGCTTTCTTT
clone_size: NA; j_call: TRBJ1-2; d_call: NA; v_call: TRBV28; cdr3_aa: CASTLLGSRGYTF; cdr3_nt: TGTGCCAGCACTCTACTGGGTTCTCGTGGCTACACCTTC
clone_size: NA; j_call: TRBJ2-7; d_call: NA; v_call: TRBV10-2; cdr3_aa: CASSESTGLTYEQYF; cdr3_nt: TGCGCCAGCAGTGAAAGTACTGGCCTCACCTACGAGCAGTACTTC
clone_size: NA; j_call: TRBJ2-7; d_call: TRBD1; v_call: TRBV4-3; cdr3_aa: CASSQDQGASYEQYF; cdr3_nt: TGCGCCAGCAGCCAAGACCAGGGGGCCTCCTACGAGCAGTACTTC
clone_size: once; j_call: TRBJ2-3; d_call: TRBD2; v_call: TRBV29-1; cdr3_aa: CSVDSGLAGVTDTQYF; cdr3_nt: TGCAGCGTTGACTCTGGGCTAGCGGGGGTGACAGATACGCAGTATTTT
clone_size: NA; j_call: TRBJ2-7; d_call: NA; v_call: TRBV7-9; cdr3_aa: CASSFPQGSSPGSYEQYF; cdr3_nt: TGTGCCAGCAGCTTCCCCCAAGGCTCTAGTCCTGGGTCCTACGAGCAGTACTTC
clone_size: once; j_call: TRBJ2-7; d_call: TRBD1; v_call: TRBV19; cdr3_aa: CASSSTGPLEQYF; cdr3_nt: TGTGCCAGTAGTTCGACAGGGCCCCTCGAGCAGTACTTC
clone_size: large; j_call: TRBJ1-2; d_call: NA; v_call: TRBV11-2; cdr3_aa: CASSTWGAGYGYTF; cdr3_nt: TGTGCCAGCAGCACCTGGGGGGCTGGGTATGGCTACACCTTC
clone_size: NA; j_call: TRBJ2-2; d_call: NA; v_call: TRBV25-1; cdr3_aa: CASKGQINTGELFF; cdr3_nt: TGTGCCAGCAAAGGGCAGATAAACACCGGGGAGCTGTTTTTT
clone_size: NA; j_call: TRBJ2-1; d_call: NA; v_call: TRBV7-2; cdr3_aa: CASSLAWTGSSYNEQFF; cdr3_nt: TGTGCCAGCAGCTTAGCGTGGACTGGGAGCTCCTACAATGAGCAGTTCTTC
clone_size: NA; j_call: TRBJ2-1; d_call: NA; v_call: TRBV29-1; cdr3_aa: CSVERAYNEQFF; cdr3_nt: TGCAGCGTTGAGCGGGCATACAATGAGCAGTTCTTC
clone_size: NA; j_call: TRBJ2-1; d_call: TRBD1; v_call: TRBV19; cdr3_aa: CASSIQDRSPDEQFF; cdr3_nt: TGTGCCAGTAGTATTCAGGACAGGTCCCCGGATGAGCAGTTCTTC
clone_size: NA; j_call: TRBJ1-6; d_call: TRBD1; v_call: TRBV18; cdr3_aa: CASSPPGQGSSPLHF; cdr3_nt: TGTGCCAGCTCACCACCTGGACAGGGCAGTTCACCCCTCCACTTT
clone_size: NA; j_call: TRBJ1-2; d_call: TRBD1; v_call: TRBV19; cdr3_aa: CASSGGTGPYGYTF; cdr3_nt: TGTGCCAGTAGTGGGGGGACAGGCCCCTATGGCTACACCTTC
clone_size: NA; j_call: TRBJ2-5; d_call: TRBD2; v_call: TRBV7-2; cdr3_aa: CASSQSGGLLGETQYF; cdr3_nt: TGTGCCAGCAGCCAAAGCGGGGGGCTCTTGGGAGAGACCCAGTACTTC
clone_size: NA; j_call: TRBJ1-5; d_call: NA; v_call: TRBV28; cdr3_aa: CASSLGLKGVTQPQHF; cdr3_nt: TGTGCCAGCAGTTTAGGGTTAAAAGGGGTGACTCAGCCCCAGCATTTT
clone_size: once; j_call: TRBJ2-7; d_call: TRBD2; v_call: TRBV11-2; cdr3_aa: CASSLGGGAYEQYF; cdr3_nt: TGTGCCAGCAGCTTAGGGGGAGGGGCCTACGAGCAGTACTTC
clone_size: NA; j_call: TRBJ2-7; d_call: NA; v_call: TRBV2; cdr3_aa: CASSFGTLTYEQYF; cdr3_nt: TGTGCCAGCAGTTTTGGGACATTAACCTACGAGCAGTACTTC
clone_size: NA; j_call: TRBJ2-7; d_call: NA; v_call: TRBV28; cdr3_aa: CASSLSGSFSYEQYF; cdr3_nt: TGTGCCAGCAGTTTGTCGGGCTCGTTCTCCTACGAGCAGTACTTC
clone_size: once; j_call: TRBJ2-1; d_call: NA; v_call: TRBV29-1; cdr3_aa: CSVGQPSSYNEQFF; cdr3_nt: TGCAGCGTTGGACAGCCTTCTTCCTACAATGAGCAGTTCTTC
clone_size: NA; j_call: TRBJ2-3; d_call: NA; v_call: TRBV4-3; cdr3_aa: CASSQELADTQYF; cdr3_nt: TGCGCCAGCAGCCAAGAACTCGCAGATACGCAGTATTTT
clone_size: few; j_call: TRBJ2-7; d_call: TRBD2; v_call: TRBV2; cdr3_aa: CASSGPGGEQYF; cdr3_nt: TGTGCCAGCAGTGGGCCGGGGGGCGAGCAGTACTTC
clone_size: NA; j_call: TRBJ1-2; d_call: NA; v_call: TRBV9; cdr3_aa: CASRGDSYYGYTF; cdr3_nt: TGTGCCAGCAGGGGGGATAGCTACTATGGCTACACCTTC
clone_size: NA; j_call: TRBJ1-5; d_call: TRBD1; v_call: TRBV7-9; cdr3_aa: CASSTGTGQPQHF; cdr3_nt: TGTGCCAGCAGCACCGGGACAGGGCAGCCCCAGCATTTT
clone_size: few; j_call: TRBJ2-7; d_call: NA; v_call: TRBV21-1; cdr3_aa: CASSRRVADFYEQYF; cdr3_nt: TGTGCCAGCAGCAGGAGGGTAGCGGACTTTTACGAGCAGTACTTC
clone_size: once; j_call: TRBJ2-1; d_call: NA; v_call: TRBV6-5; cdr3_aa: CASSYSRGNEQFF; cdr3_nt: TGTGCCAGCAGTTACTCTAGAGGAAATGAGCAGTTCTTC
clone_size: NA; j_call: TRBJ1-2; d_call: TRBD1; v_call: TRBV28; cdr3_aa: CASSPRSGTGYGYTF; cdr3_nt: TGTGCCAGCAGCCCTCGATCCGGGACAGGCTATGGCTACACCTTC
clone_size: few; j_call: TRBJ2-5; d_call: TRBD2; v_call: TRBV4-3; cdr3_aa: CASSQGSGGADETQYF; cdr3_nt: TGCGCCAGCAGCCAAGGAAGCGGGGGGGCCGATGAGACCCAGTACTTC
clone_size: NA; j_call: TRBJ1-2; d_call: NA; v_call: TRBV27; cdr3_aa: CASRQRVGAGYGYTF; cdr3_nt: TGTGCCAGCAGACAGAGGGTGGGGGCTGGGTATGGCTACACCTTC
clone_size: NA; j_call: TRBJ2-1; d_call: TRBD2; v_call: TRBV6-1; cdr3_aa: CASSERAGAGGSGNEQFF; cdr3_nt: TGTGCCAGCAGTGAACGGGCGGGGGCGGGAGGGAGTGGCAATGAGCAGTTCTTC
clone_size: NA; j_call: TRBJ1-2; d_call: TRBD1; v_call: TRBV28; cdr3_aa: CASSVIRGQKSVYGYTF; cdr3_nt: TGTGCCAGCAGTGTCATTCGGGGACAGAAATCGGTATATGGCTACACCTTC
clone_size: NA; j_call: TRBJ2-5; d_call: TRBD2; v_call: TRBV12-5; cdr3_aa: CASGLGAGEMIETQYF; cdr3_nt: TGTGCTAGTGGTTTGGGAGCGGGAGAAATGATAGAGACCCAGTACTTC
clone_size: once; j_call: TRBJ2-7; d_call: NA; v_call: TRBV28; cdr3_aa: CASTIQGSSYEQYF; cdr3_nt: TGTGCCAGCACCATACAGGGAAGCTCCTACGAGCAGTACTTC
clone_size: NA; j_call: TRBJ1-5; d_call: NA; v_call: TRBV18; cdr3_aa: CASSLAGSGNNQPQHF; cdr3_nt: TGTGCCAGCTCACTCGCCGGATCAGGGAACAATCAGCCCCAGCATTTT
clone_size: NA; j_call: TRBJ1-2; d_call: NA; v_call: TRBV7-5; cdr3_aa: CARSRRGTGYTF; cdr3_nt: TGTGCCAGAAGCCGCAGGGGGACGGGCTACACCTTC
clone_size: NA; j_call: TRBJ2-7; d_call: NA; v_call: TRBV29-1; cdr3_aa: CSVAGRSTYEQYF; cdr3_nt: TGCAGCGTTGCCGGGAGAAGCACCTACGAGCAGTACTTC
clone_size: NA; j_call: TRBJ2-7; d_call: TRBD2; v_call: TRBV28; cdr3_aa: CASSLPRDYPYEQYF; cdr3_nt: TGTGCCAGCAGTTTACCCCGGGACTACCCGTACGAGCAGTACTTC
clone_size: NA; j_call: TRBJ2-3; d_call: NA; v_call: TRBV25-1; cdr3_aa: CASSPGDSALTDTQYF; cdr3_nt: TGTGCCAGCAGCCCAGGGGATAGCGCGCTCACAGATACGCAGTATTTT
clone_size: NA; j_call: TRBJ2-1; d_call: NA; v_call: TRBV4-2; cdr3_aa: CASSQPLNSRYNEQFF; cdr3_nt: TGTGCCAGCAGCCAGCCCCTCAACTCGCGCTACAATGAGCAGTTCTTC
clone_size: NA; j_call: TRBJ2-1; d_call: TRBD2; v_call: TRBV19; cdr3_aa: CASSIFSGRASYNEQFF; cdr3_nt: TGTGCCAGTAGTATCTTTAGCGGGAGGGCCTCATACAATGAGCAGTTCTTC
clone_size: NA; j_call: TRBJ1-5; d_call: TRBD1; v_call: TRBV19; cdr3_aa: CASSMGQEYQPQHF; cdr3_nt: TGTGCCAGTAGTATGGGACAGGAATATCAGCCCCAGCATTTT
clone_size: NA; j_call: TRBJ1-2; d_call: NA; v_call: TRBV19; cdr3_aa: CASSIDGPSGYGYTF; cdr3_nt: TGTGCCAGTAGTATAGATGGGCCCTCGGGCTATGGCTACACCTTC
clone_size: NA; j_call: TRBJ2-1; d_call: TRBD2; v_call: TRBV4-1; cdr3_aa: CASSQTPQLAGGGNEQFF; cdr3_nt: TGCGCCAGCAGCCAAACCCCCCAACTAGCGGGAGGAGGGAATGAGCAGTTCTTC
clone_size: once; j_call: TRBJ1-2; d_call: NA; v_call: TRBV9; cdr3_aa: CASSANDGPYGYTF; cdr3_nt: TGTGCCAGCAGCGCGAACGACGGTCCATATGGCTACACCTTC
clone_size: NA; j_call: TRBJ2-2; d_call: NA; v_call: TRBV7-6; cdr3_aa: CASSLGSANTGELFF; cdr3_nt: TGTGCCAGCAGCTTAGGGTCAGCGAACACCGGGGAGCTGTTTTTT
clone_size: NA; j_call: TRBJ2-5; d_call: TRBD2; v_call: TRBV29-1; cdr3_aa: CSVGERGTYQETQYF; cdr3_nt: TGCAGCGTTGGAGAGCGGGGCACGTACCAAGAGACCCAGTACTTC